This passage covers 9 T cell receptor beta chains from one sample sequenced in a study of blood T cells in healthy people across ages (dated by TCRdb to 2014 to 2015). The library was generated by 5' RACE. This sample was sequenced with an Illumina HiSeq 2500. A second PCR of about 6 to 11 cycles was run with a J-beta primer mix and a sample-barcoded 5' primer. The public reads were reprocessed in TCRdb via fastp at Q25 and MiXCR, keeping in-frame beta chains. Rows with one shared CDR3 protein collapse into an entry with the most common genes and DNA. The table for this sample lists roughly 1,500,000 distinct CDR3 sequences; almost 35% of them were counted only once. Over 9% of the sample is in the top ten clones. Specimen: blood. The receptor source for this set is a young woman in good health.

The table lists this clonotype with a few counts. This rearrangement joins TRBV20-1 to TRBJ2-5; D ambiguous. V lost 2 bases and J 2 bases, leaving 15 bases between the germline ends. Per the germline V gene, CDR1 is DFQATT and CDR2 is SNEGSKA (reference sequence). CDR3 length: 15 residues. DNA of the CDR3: TGCAGTGCTAGAAGTCCTCTGAGCCAACAAGAGACCCAGTACTTC. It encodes CSARSPLSQQETQYF.

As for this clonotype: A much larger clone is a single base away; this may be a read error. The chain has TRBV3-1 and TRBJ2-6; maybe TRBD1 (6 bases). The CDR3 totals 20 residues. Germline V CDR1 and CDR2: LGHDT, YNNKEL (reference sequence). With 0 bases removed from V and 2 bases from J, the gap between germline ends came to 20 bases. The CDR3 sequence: CASSQDYLDSVSPGANVLTF. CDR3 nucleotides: TGTGCCAGCAGCCAAGACTACTTGGACAGTGTAAGCCCTGGGGCCAACGTCCTGACTTTC.

Written as DNA, the CDR3 is TGTGCCAGCAGCTTAGGAAGGGGATGGGACTATGGCTACACCTTC. It encodes CASSLGRGWDYGYTF. The rearrangement joins TRBV7-9 to TRBJ1-2; perhaps TRBD1 as D (5 bases). Per germline, CDR1 SEHNR and CDR2 FQNEAQ (reference sequence). Trimming removed 1 base at V and 3 bases at J, with 12 bases between. The CDR3 sequence is 15 residues long.

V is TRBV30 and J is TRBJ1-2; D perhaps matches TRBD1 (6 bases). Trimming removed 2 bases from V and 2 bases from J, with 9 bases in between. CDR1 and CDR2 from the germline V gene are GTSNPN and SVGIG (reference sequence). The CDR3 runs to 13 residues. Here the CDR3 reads CAWSTGLNYGYTF. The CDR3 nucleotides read TGTGCCTGGAGTACAGGGTTGAACTATGGCTACACCTTC. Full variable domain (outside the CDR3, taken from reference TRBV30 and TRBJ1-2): SQTIHQWPATLVQPVGSPLSLECTVEGTSNPNLYWYRQAAGRGLQLLFYSVGIGQISSEVPQNLSASRPQDRQFILSSKKLLLSDSGFYLCAWSTGLNYGYTFGSGTRLTVV.

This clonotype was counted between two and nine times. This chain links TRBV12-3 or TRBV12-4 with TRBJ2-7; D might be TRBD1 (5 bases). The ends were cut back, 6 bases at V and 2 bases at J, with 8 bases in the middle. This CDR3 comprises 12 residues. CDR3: CASRGVTYEQYF. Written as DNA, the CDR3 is TGTGCCAGCAGAGGGGTTACCTACGAGCAGTACTTC.

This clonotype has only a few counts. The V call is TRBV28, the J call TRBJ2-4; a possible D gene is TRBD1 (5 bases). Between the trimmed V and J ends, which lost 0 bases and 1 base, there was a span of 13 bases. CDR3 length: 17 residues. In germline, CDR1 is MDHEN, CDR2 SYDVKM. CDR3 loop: CASSLWDGAQAKNIQYF. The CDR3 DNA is TGTGCCAGCAGTTTATGGGATGGGGCGCAGGCCAAAAACATTCAGTACTTC.

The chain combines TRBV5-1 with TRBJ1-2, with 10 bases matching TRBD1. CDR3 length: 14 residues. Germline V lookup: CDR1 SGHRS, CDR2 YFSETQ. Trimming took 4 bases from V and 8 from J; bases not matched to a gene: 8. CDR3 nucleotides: TGCGCCAGCAGCCAAGTCGGGACAGGGGAGGGCTACACCTTC. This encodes CASSQVGTGEGYTF. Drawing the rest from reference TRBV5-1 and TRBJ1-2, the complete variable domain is KAGVTQTPRYLIKTRGQQVTLSCSPISGHRSVSWYQQTPGQGLQFLFEYFSETQRNKGNFPGRFSGRQFSNSRSEMNVSTLELGDSALYLCASSQVGTGEGYTFGSGTRLTVV.

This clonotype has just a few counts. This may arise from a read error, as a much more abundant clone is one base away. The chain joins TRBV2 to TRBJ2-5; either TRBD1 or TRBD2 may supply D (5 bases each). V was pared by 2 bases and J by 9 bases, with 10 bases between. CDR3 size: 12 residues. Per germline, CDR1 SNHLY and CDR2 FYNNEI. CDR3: CASSESSGPQYF. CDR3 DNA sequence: TGTGCCAGCAGTGAATCATCGGGGCCCCAGTACTTC.

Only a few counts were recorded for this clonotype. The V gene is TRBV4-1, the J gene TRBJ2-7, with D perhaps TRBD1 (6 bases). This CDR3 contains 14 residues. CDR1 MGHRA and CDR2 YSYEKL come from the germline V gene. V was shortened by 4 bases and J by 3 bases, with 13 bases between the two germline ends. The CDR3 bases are TGCGCCAGCAGCCTCCGGGACACGGACTACGAGCAGTACTTC. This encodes CASSLRDTDYEQYF.